This section outlines one TCR beta chain sequence together with its context. Its antigen remains unidentified. Looked up from germline, CDR1 is SGHRS and CDR2 is YFSETQ. V shed 4 bases and J shed 1 base, with 20 bases lying between them. The CDR3 totals 17 residues. 60 Vbeta and 13 Jbeta primers were used in PCR. Assay: immunoSEQ multiplex PCR; the TCRdb copy retains only in-frame clones and omits some. Among some 140,000 clones listed, 70% to 85% were seen once. The data stem from a study of cytomegalovirus exposure and HLA in healthy donors. Study information: Ancestry clustering placed 70% to 90% of about 400 genotyped donors in the Caucasian-associated cluster.

Study findings and constraints: In a later analysis, a missense DCLRE1C variant was linked to TCR beta V- and J-gene trimming. Common viral pathogens seemed to be connected with several of the most significant clusters, according to a later analysis.

Sequenced input: PBMCs. The genes are TRBV5-1 and TRBJ1-1, with a tentative D call TRBD1 (5 bases). The sequence was collected from a man aged 35 to 55 in good health and CMV-seropositive. As DNA, the CDR3 is TGCGCCAGCAGCCCGGGTTGGGGGGGAAGAAGGAACACTGAAGCTTTCTTT. Translated: CASSPGWGGRRNTEAFF.